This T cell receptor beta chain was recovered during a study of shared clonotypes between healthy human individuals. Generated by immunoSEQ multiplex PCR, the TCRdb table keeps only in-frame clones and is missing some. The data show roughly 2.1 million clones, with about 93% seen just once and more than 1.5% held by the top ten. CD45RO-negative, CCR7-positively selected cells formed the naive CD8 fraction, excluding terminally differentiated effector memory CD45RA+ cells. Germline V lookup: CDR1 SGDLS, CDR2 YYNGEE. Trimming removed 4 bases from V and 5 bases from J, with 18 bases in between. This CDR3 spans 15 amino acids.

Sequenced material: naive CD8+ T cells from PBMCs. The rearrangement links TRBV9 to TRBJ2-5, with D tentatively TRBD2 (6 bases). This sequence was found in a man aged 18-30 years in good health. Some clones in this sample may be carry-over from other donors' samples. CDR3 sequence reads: CASSSRDSMGETQYF. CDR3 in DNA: TGTGCCAGCAGCTCTCGGGACTCGATGGGGGAGACCCAGTACTTC. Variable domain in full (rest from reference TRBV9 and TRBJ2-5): DSGVTQTPKHLITATGQRVTLRCSPRSGDLSVYWYQQSLDQGLQFLIQYYNGEERAKGNILERFSAQQFPDLHSELNLSSLELGDSALYFCASSSRDSMGETQYFGPGTRLLVL.